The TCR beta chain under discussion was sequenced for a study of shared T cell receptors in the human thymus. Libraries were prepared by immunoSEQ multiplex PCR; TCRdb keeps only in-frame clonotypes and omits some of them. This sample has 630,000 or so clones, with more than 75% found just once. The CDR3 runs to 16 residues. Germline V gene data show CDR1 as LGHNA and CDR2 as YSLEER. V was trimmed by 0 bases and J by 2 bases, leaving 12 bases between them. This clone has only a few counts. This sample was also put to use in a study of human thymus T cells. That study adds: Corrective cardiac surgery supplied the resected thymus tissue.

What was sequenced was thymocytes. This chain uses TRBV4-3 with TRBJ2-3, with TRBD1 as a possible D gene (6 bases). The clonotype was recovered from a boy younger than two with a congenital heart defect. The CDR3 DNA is TGCGCCAGCAGCCAAGATAACAGGGACCTCACAGATACGCAGTATTTT. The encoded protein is CASSQDNRDLTDTQYF.